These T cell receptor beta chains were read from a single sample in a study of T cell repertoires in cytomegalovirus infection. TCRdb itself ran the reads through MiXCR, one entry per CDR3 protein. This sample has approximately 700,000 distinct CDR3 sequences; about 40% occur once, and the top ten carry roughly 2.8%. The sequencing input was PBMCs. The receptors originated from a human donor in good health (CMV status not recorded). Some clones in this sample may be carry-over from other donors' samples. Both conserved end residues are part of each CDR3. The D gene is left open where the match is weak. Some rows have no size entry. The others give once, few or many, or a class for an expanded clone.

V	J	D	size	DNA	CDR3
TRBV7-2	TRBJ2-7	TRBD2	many	TGTGCCAGCAGCCAGGGGACTAGCGGGACGTACGAGCAGTACTTC	CASSQGTSGTYEQYF
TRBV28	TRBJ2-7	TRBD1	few	TGTGCCAGCAGTTCCCCGCTCGACAGGGGGCACCCTTCCTACGAGCAGTACTTC	CASSSPLDRGHPSYEQYF
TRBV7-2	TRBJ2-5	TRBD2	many	TGTGCCAGCAGCCGTCCCCACCTAGCGGGAGGGCAAGAGACCCAGTACTTC	CASSRPHLAGGQETQYF
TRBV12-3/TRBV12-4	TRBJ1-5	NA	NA	TGTGCCAGCAGTCCGAGGCTAAATCAGCCCCAGCATTTT	CASSPRLNQPQHF
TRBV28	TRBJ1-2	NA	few	TGTGCCAGCAGTTCCTTCTTGGGGAACTATGGCTACACCTTC	CASSSFLGNYGYTF
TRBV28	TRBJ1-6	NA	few	TGTGCCAGCAGTTGGGAGGGGGTTATTTCACCCCTCCACTTT	CASSWEGVISPLHF
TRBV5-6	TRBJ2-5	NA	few	TGTGCCAGCAGCCAAAGGACGGAGACCCAGTACTTC	CASSQRTETQYF
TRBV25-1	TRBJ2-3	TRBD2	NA	TGTGCCAGCAGTGAGCCCCAGCGGGGGGGCCCCTGGGGCACAGATACGCAGTATTTT	CASSEPQRGGPWGTDTQYF
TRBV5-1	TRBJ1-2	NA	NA	TGCGCCAGCAGCCAAAAAAGACAAGACGGCTACACCTTC	CASSQKRQDGYTF
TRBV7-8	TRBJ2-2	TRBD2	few	TGTGCCAGCAGCTCCAGACTAGCGGGGAGCACCGGGGAGCTGTTTTTT	CASSSRLAGSTGELFF
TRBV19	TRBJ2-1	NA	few	TGTGCCAGTAGTATGGACTACGTTTACAATGAGCAGTTCTTC	CASSMDYVYNEQFF
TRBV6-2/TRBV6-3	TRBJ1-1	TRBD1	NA	TGTGCCAGCAGTAAAAGGGACAGGTACTGGGATGAAGCTTTCTTT	CASSKRDRYWDEAFF
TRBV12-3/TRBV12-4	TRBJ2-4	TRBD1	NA	TGTGCCAGCTTAAACTCGACAGGGGGGCGGAACATTCAGTACTTC	CASLNSTGGRNIQYF
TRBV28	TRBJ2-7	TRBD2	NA	TGTGCCAGCACGAGCGGGGACTCCTACGAGCAGTACTTC	CASTSGDSYEQYF
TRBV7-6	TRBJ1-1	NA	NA	TGTGCCAGCAGCTTAGAGGTGAATTCTGAAGCTTTCTTT	CASSLEVNSEAFF
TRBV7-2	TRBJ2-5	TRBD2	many	TGTGCCAGCAGCTTAGCTCTAGCGGGGACATGGGAAGAGACCCAGTACTTC	CASSLALAGTWEETQYF
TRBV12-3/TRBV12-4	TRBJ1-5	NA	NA	TGTGCCAGCAGCATAGGGTGGGGGGCAGATCAGCCCCAGCATTTT	CASSIGWGADQPQHF
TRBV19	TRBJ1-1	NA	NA	TGTGCCAGTAGTATTCAGGTGGTCAACACTGAAGCTTTCTTT	CASSIQVVNTEAFF
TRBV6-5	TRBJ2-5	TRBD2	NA	TGTACCAGCAGTTATCTAGCGGGGGACCAAGAGACCCAGTACTTC	CTSSYLAGDQETQYF
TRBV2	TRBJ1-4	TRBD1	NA	TGTGCCACCCGAGACAGGGCAGCTAATGAAAAACTGTTTTTT	CATRDRAANEKLFF
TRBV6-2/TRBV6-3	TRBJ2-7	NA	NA	TGTGCCAGCGCCCGGCGGGGCTACGAGCAGTACTTC	CASARRGYEQYF
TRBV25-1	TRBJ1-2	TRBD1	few	TGTGCCAGCAGTGAACCCCCCTCGGGACAGGGGAACTTCGGCTATGGCTACACCTTC	CASSEPPSGQGNFGYGYTF
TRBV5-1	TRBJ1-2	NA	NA	TGCGTCAGCAAAGAGGAGGGCGCTAACTATGGCTACACCTTC	CVSKEEGANYGYTF
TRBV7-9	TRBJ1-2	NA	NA	TGTGCCAGCAGCTCAAAGGGGGATTTGAGCGTCTACACCTTC	CASSSKGDLSVYTF
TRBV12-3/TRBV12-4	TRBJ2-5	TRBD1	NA	TGTGCCAGCAGTTTACTGACAGGGGGCGACCAGTACTTC	CASSLLTGGDQYF
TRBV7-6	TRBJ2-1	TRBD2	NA	TGTGCCAGCAGCTTTTTAAGCCGACTAGCGGCTCACAATGAGCAGTTCTTC	CASSFLSRLAAHNEQFF
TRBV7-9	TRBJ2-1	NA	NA	TGTGCCAGCAGCTTAAGTCTTGAGCAGTTCTTC	CASSLSLEQFF
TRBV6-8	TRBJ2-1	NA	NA	TGTGCGGCGAGGGAGGACAGCCACAATGAGCAGTTCTTC	CAAREDSHNEQFF
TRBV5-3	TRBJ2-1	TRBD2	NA	TGTGCCAGCAGCCCTTCTCGGGGGGGTATTGAGCAGTTCTTC	CASSPSRGGIEQFF
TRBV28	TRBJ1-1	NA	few	TGTGCCAGCAGGTTTCGACTCGGGGTTAACACTGAAGCTTTCTTT	CASRFRLGVNTEAFF
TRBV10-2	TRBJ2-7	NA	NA	TGCGCCAGCCGTCTGGGGACACCCTACGAGCAGTACTTC	CASRLGTPYEQYF
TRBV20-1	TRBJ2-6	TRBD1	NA	TGCAGTGCTAGAGACGTATACAGGGGATCTGGGGCCAACGTCCTGACTTTC	CSARDVYRGSGANVLTF
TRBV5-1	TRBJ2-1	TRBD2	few	TGCGCCAGCAGCTCTAGCGGGACAAGCTCCAATGAGCAGTTCTTC	CASSSSGTSSNEQFF
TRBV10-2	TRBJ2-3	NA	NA	TGCGCCAGCAGTGAGTCGAGCGATCGCACAGATACGCAGTATTTT	CASSESSDRTDTQYF
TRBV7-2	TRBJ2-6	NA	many	TGTGCCAGCAGCTTAGCGTCTGGCTCTGGGGCCAACGTCCTGACTTTC	CASSLASGSGANVLTF
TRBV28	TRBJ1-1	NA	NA	TGTGCCAGCAGTTCGGACCGACATACTGAAGCTTTCTTT	CASSSDRHTEAFF
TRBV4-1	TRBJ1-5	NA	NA	TGCGCCAGCAGCCAAGAGGAGGTCAGGTTTAGCAATCAGCCCCAGCATTTT	CASSQEEVRFSNQPQHF
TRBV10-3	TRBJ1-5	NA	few	TGTGCCATCAGTGGAGGGAATAGCAATCAGCCCCAGCATTTT	CAISGGNSNQPQHF
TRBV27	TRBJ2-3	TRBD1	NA	TGTGCCAGCAGTCCACCGGGACAGGGGCCCACAGATACGCAGTATTTT	CASSPPGQGPTDTQYF
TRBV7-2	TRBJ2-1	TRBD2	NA	TGTGCCAGCAGCATCACTAGCGGGGGGGGTAATGAGCAGTTCTTC	CASSITSGGGNEQFF
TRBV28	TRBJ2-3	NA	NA	TGTGCCAGCCGGACTGGCAGCACAGATACGCAGTATTTT	CASRTGSTDTQYF
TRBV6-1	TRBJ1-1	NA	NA	TGTGCCAGTAGTGAAGGGCTATACGCGTTGAACACTGAAGATTTCTTT	CASSEGLYALNTEDFF
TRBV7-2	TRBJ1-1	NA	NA	TGTGCCAGCAGCTTAGGTGGGGGGAGTGGGACTGAAGCTTTCTTT	CASSLGGGSGTEAFF
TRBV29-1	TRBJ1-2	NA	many	TGCAGCGTTGTATCGGGTGGCTACACCTTC	CSVVSGGYTF
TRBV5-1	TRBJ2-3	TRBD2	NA	TGCGCCAGCAGCTTGGCCCTCGGGACTAGCACAGAGACGCAGTATTTT	CASSLALGTSTETQYF